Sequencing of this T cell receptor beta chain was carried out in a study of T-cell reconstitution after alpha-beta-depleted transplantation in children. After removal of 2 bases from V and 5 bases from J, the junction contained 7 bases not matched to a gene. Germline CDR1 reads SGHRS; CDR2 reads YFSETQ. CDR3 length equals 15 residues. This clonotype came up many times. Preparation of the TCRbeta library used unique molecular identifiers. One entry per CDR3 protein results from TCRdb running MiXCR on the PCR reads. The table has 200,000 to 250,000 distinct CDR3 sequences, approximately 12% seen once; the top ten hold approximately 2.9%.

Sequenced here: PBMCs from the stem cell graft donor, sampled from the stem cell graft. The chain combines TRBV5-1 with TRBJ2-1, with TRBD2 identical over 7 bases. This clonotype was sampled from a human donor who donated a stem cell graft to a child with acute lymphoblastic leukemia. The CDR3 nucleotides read TGCGCCAGCAGCTTTGACGGGGGGTCTAACAATGAGCAGTTCTTC. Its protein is CASSFDGGSNNEQFF.